This T cell receptor beta chain derives from a study of control samples from healthy donors and cancer patients. Some clones are missing from TCRdb's copy, which holds only in-frame ones; the method was immunoSEQ multiplex PCR. There are around 100,000 clones in the sample; about nine tenths occur only once, and over 3% lies in the top ten. This CDR3 contains 13 residues. The V gene's germline CDR1 is SGDLS and CDR2 YYNGEE. Deletions cut 0 bases from V and 4 bases from J, with 7 bases between. The V gene is TRBV9, the J gene TRBJ1-2; D gene uncertain. The sequence came from a woman aged 18-35 years in good health. Sequencing was done on a sample of blood. This chain's CDR3 is CASSVEVGYGYTF. In DNA form, the CDR3 reads TGTGCCAGCAGCGTAGAGGTTGGCTATGGCTACACCTTC.